Listed below are T cell receptor beta chains from one sample, sequenced in a study of blood T cell repertoires in COVID-19. This table comes from immunoSEQ multiplex PCR, and its TCRdb copy is limited to in-frame clones, with some not included. Counted here are under 65,000 clones, about nine tenths occurring once; the ten biggest clones make up roughly 1.4%. Sequenced material: peripheral blood. The receptor source for this set is a man in his 60s with acute or convalescent COVID-19. Each CDR3 is given with its conserved first and last residue. The D gene is left open where the match is weak.

V: TRBV7-6; D: TRBD2; CDR3: CASSLAGREATYEQYF
V: TRBV9; D: -; CDR3: CASSVFVSSSTDTQYF
V: TRBV27; D: TRBD2; CDR3: CASSLSTGGTYEQYF
V: TRBV18; D: -; CDR3: CASSPTVNTEAFF
V: TRBV19; D: TRBD1; CDR3: CASSGTENTEAFF
V: TRBV14; D: TRBD1; CDR3: CASSLLDRGADYTF
V: TRBV5-6; D: TRBD1; CDR3: CASSFRTGRGDTQYF
V: TRBV7-3; D: -; CDR3: CASSLSENTEAFF
V: TRBV7-8; D: TRBD1; CDR3: CASSSRQGDGTEAFF
V: TRBV25-1; D: -; CDR3: CASSESGTRGGEKLFF
V: TRBV7-8; D: TRBD2; CDR3: CASSPRGLAGANTGELFF
V: TRBV4-1; D: TRBD1; CDR3: CASSGRTGEVAEQYF
V: TRBV19; D: TRBD1; CDR3: CATGTAHSNQPQHF
V: TRBV28; D: -; CDR3: CASSLAGGRRKYEQYF
V: TRBV19; D: -; CDR3: CASSFRKLDPEQFF
V: TRBV29-1; D: -; CDR3: CSVAGFGLNTGELFF
V: TRBV28; D: TRBD1; CDR3: CASRATGGNNQPQHF
V: TRBV11-2; D: -; CDR3: CASSLSGIQPQHF
V: TRBV10-2; D: -; CDR3: CASTTDYEQYF
V: TRBV5-1; D: TRBD2; CDR3: CASSLLAGGPNEQYF
V: TRBV6-5; D: TRBD2; CDR3: CASSRREGGAGFF
V: TRBV11-2; D: TRBD2; CDR3: CASSLKGGSTDTQYF
V: TRBV10-3; D: TRBD1; CDR3: CAISGGQGASLNEQFF
V: TRBV19; D: TRBD1; CDR3: CASRGTGNEKLFF
V: TRBV11-2; D: -; CDR3: CASSYSGSYNEQFF
V: TRBV6-5; D: -; CDR3: CASSYYWTGDTQYF
V: TRBV19; D: TRBD1; CDR3: CASSAGQGIEKLFF